The 11 T cell receptor beta chains below all came from one sample that was sequenced in a study of cytomegalovirus exposure and HLA in healthy donors. The PCR contained 60 Vbeta and 13 Jbeta primers. Clones were read by immunoSEQ multiplex PCR, and TCRdb kept only the in-frame ones, dropping some. The data contain some 180,000 clones, 75% to 85% of them singletons. Material for sequencing was PBMCs. The source of these receptors is a girl aged 2 to 9 in good health and CMV-seropositive.

In this sample, this clone turned up once. V is TRBV15 and J is TRBJ1-4; D is ambiguous. Trimming took off 0 bases at V and 6 bases at J, with 11 bases between the two ends. Germline values: CDR1 LNHNV, CDR2 YYDKDF (reference sequence). This CDR3 region has 15 residues. CDR3: CATSRDITADEKLFF. Written as DNA, the CDR3 is TGTGCCACCAGCAGAGATATTACAGCCGATGAAAAACTGTTTTTT.

V and J are TRBV9 and TRBJ1-1, with D unclear. The length of the CDR3 is 14 residues. Germline values: CDR1 SGDLS, CDR2 YYNGEE. V lost 0 bases and J 10 bases, leaving 16 bases between the germline ends. The CDR3 DNA sequence: TGTGCCAGCAGCGTAGTTGACCGGGGAGGTCGAGCTTTCTTT. It is translated as CASSVVDRGGRAFF.

The rearrangement joins TRBV6-6 to TRBJ1-2; D might be TRBD1 (5 bases). Germline V gene data show CDR1 as MNHNY and CDR2 as SVGAGI (reference sequence). This CDR3 spans 13 amino acids. The germline V and J ends were trimmed by 6 bases and 4 bases, with 12 bases remaining between them. CDR3 bases: TGTGCCAGCAGAACCGGGACTATCTATGGCTACACCTTC. Translated: CASRTGTIYGYTF.

This chain links TRBV19 with TRBJ1-2, with 7 nucleotides matching TRBD1. J was trimmed by 4 bases and V by 5 bases; bases with no gene match: 7. Germline V lookup: CDR1 LNHDA, CDR2 SQIVND (reference sequence). The CDR3 runs to 14 residues. DNA for the CDR3: TGTGCCAGTAGTCATGGGACAGCTACCTATGGCTACACCTTC. Encoded protein: CASSHGTATYGYTF.

The rearrangement joins TRBV5-1 to TRBJ2-5, with D tentatively TRBD1 or TRBD2 (5 bases each). TRBJ2-7 explains the end of the DNA better; the J call may be wrong. The length of the CDR3 is 19 residues. Germline V gives CDR1 SGHRS, CDR2 YFSETQ. The CDR3 nucleotides are TGCGCCAGCAGCTTGGCCGGGGCGGCTGGCGGCCTGGGGGCCTACGAGCAGTACTTC. Its translation: CASSLAGAAGGLGAYEQYF.

The V gene is TRBV25-1, the J gene TRBJ1-1; D is unresolved. This CDR3 is built from 15 residues. The V end was cut by 5 bases, the J end by 1 base, with 14 bases between. Germline-derived CDR1 and CDR2 are MGHDK and SYGVNS. This CDR3 reads CASSRSSRQNTEAFF. Written as DNA, the CDR3 is TGTGCCAGCAGTAGGTCGTCGAGGCAGAACACTGAAGCTTTCTTT.

This clone was seen only a few times. This chain links TRBV5-4 with TRBJ1-1; the D gene is possibly TRBD1 (5 bases). The CDR3 sequence is 14 residues long. Germline V lookup: CDR1 SGHNT, CDR2 YYREEE (reference sequence). The V gene lost 4 bases and the J gene lost 5 bases, with 15 bases spanning the gap. CDR3 bases: TGTGCCAGCAGCCCGGGGACTTCCATGACTGAAGCTTTCTTT. This codes for CASSPGTSMTEAFF.

V gene TRBV6-5 combines with J gene TRBJ2-1, with D possibly matching TRBD1 (5 bases). V dropped 5 bases and J dropped 9 bases, with 14 bases sitting between them. CDR3 length equals 13 residues. Per the germline V gene, CDR1 is MNHEY and CDR2 is SVGAGI. CDR3 loop: CASSPAGSGEQFF. Written as DNA, the CDR3 is TGTGCCAGCAGTCCGGCAGGGTCGGGTGAGCAGTTCTTC.

Only a few counts were recorded for this clone. This sequence joins TRBV6-1 and TRBJ1-2, with TRBD1 matching 7 bases. The CDR3 length is 14 residues. V lost 5 bases, J lost 4 bases, and 7 bases stayed unmatched. Germline V CDR1 and CDR2: MNHNS, SASEGT. The CDR3 reads CASSPSTGFYGYTF. In DNA form, the CDR3 reads TGTGCCAGCAGTCCCTCGACAGGGTTCTATGGCTACACCTTC.

This clone was seen only a few times. V and J are TRBV4-1 and TRBJ2-5; D remains unclear. Germline CDR1 reads MGHRA; CDR2 reads YSYEKL. The V gene lost 5 bases and the J gene lost 5 bases, with 12 bases spanning the gap. CDR3 length: 13 residues. DNA for the CDR3: TGCGCCAGCAGCTCCTTGACACCGGAGACCCAGTACTTC. Its translation: CASSSLTPETQYF.

The V call is TRBV11-2, the J call TRBJ1-1; possible D gene TRBD1, 6 bases. CDR3 length: 15 amino acids. The germline V and J ends were trimmed by 4 bases and 4 bases, with 16 bases remaining between them. Germline V gene lookup returns CDR1 SGHAT and CDR2 FQNNGV. The CDR3 spells CASSYPRGLGTEAFF. CDR3 nucleotides: TGTGCCAGCAGCTACCCCAGGGGTCTTGGCACTGAAGCTTTCTTT.